Listed here are 11 T cell receptor beta chains from one sample, sequenced in a study of cytomegalovirus exposure and HLA in healthy donors. Primers included in the PCR were 60 Vbeta and 13 Jbeta primers. TCRdb keeps only in-frame clones here, not all; method: immunoSEQ multiplex PCR. This sample contains under 200,000 clones. Specimen: PBMCs. The receptors come from a woman younger than 30 in good health and CMV-seropositive.

The chain employs TRBV19 and TRBJ1-5; possible D gene TRBD1, 6 bases. Trimming took 4 bases from V and 2 from J, leaving 15 bases between them. CDR3 length equals 16 residues. Germline lookup yields CDR1 LNHDA and CDR2 SQIVND (reference sequence). CDR3 loop: CASSKDQGLGNQPQHF. DNA for the CDR3: TGTGCCAGTAGTAAAGATCAGGGGCTGGGCAATCAGCCCCAGCATTTT. The whole variable domain, filled in from reference TRBV19 and TRBJ1-5, reads DGGITQSPKYLFRKEGQNVTLSCEQNLNHDAMYWYRQDPGQGLRLIYYSQIVNDFQKGDIAEGYSVSREKKESFPLTVTSAQKNPTAFYLCASSKDQGLGNQPQHFGDGTRLSIL.

J is TRBJ2-7 and V is TRBV7-9, with TRBD1 matching 10 bases. V lost 5 bases to trimming and J lost 4 bases; unmatched junction nucleotides: 2. The CDR3 is 13 amino acids. Germline CDR1 and CDR2: SEHNR and FQNEAQ (reference sequence). The CDR3 is CASSMDRGYEQYF. CDR3 DNA sequence: TGTGCCAGCAGCATGGACAGGGGGTACGAGCAGTACTTC.

V gene TRBV5-4 combines with J gene TRBJ2-7, with D maybe TRBD2 (5 bases). The V gene's germline CDR1 is SGHNT and CDR2 YYREEE (reference sequence). This CDR3 has 13 amino acids. V lost 2 bases and J 6 bases, leaving 12 bases between the germline ends. The CDR3 bases are TGTGCCAGCAGCTTAGCGGCGTCGGGCGAGCAGTACTTC. Its protein product is CASSLAASGEQYF.

V usage is TRBV9 and J usage is TRBJ2-2; 10 nucleotides match TRBD2. CDR1 and CDR2 from the germline V gene are SGDLS and YYNGEE. The V segment lost 0 bases and the J segment 7 bases; nucleotides outside the gene matches: 9. CDR3 size: 17 residues. The CDR3 DNA reads TGTGCCAGCAGCGTAGGTTGGCTAGCGGGAGATGTCGGGGAGCTGTTTTTT. Its translation is CASSVGWLAGDVGELFF.

This sequence joins TRBV5-6 and TRBJ1-2, with 7 bases lining up with TRBD1. V shed 4 bases and J 4 bases; nucleotides not matched to a gene: 4. The germline V gene has CDR1 SGHDT and CDR2 YYEEEE. The CDR3 totals 13 residues. Here the CDR3 DNA reads TGTGCCAGCAGCCTGGACAGGATCTATGGCTACACCTTC. It translates to CASSLDRIYGYTF.

The V call is TRBV19, the J call TRBJ1-2; the match to TRBD1 covers 9 bases. Germline-derived CDR1 and CDR2 are LNHDA and SQIVND (reference sequence). The CDR3 has 15 residues. J was trimmed by 2 bases and V by 3 bases; bases with no gene match: 4. The CDR3 region is CASSIDGTGNYGYTF. The CDR3 DNA reads TGTGCCAGTAGTATCGACGGGACAGGGAACTATGGCTACACCTTC.

The chain employs TRBV13 and TRBJ2-3; possible D gene TRBD2, 6 bases. The germline gives CDR1 PRHDT, CDR2 FYEKMQ (reference sequence). Trimming removed 1 base at V and 1 base at J, with 15 bases between. This CDR3 spans 17 amino acids. CDR3 sequence: CASSLASSEGGTDTQYF. CDR3 nucleotides: TGTGCCAGCAGCTTAGCGTCTAGCGAAGGCGGCACAGATACGCAGTATTTT. The whole variable domain, remainder taken from reference TRBV13 and TRBJ2-3, is AAGVIQSPRHLIKEKRETATLKCYPIPRHDTVYWYQQGPGQDPQFLISFYEKMQSDKGSIPDRFSAQQFSDYHSELNMSSLELGDSALYFCASSLASSEGGTDTQYFGPGTRLTVL.

This chain uses TRBV18 with TRBJ2-1; tentatively, D is TRBD1 (6 bases). Trimming stripped 2 bases from V and 4 bases from J, with 18 bases between. CDR3 length: 17 amino acids. Germline CDR1 and CDR2: KGHSH and LQKENI. The CDR3 spells CASSPTDRRSGYNEQFF. The CDR3 DNA is TGTGCCAGCTCACCAACTGACAGGCGGAGTGGTTACAATGAGCAGTTCTTC.

The V and J genes are TRBV4-3 and TRBJ1-5; TRBD1 aligns across 7 bases. The length of the CDR3 is 15 residues. Germline V gives CDR1 LGHNA, CDR2 YSLEER. J gave up 6 bases and V 3 bases, and 8 bases lay outside the gene matches. The CDR3, as DNA: TGCGCCAGCAGCCAGGCGACAGGGCCAAGTCAGCCCCAGCATTTT. Its translation: CASSQATGPSQPQHF.

The chain employs TRBV7-3 and TRBJ2-3; TRBD1 agrees at 7 bases. The junction had 7 bases not matched to a gene; V was cut back by 5 bases and J by 5 bases. The CDR3 is 14 amino acids. The germline CDR1 and CDR2 sequences are SGHTA and FQGTGA. The CDR3 loop is CASSATGARDTQYF. The CDR3 nucleotides are TGTGCCAGCAGCGCCACAGGGGCCAGAGATACGCAGTATTTT.

This rearrangement joins TRBV18 to TRBJ1-1, with D perhaps TRBD1 (6 bases). Trimming removed 2 bases at V and 5 bases at J, with 15 bases between. This CDR3 is built from 15 residues. Germline CDR1 is KGHSH and CDR2 is LQKENI. For the CDR3, the DNA is TGTGCCAGCTCACCAGCGCAGGGGTTGGGGACTGAAGCTTTCTTT. It is translated as CASSPAQGLGTEAFF.